Listed here is a single T cell receptor beta chain. Per the authors' pipeline: Estimates of nucleated cell counts were drawn from the amplification of reference gene primers. Profiling relied on immunoSEQ multiplex PCR, and the TCRdb table lists in-frame clones only, not all of them. Clonal size and the V and J genes are those of that table, whereas D and trimming came from the DNA. The profile shows roughly 250,000 clones, approximately 87% of them singletons. The source of the sample is a study of blood T cell repertoires in COVID-19. Overall study: COVID-19 samples collected from the United States, Italy and Spain covered acute and convalescent phases. PBMCs, B-cell-depleted T cells, or T cells provided the cDNA or gDNA that made up the material.

The receptor was derived from a human donor in a cohort sampled during active COVID-19. The sequenced sample consisted of peripheral blood.

Here the CDR3 DNA reads TGCGCCAGCAGCACCCGGTGGGAGGAAAAGGTGGACACCGGGGAGCTGTTTTTT. It specifies CASSTRWEEKVDTGELFF. The chain joins TRBV5-1 to TRBJ2-2; D is perhaps TRBD2 (6 bases). Germline V gives CDR1 SGHRS, CDR2 YFSETQ. The CDR3 covers 18 residues. The V and J ends lost 4 bases and 3 bases respectively, with 22 bases between them.